Below are 25 T cell receptor beta chains sequenced from a single sample in a study of control samples from healthy donors and cancer patients. Produced via immunoSEQ multiplex PCR; TCRdb's table is partial and in-frame only. This table has about 120,000 clones, more than 70% appearing once. The sequenced sample consisted of blood. The receptors were sampled from a man aged 45 to 65 in good health.

The chain carries TRBV30 and TRBJ1-1; D is uncertain. Germline CDR1 GTSNPN, CDR2 SVGIG (reference sequence). The CDR3 length is 13 residues. V dropped 3 bases and J dropped 1 base, with 9 bases sitting between them. The CDR3 here is CAWSHNGNTEAFF. Here the CDR3 DNA reads TGTGCCTGGAGCCACAACGGGAACACTGAAGCTTTCTTT. The whole variable domain, remainder taken from reference TRBV30 and TRBJ1-1, is SQTIHQWPATLVQPVGSPLSLECTVEGTSNPNLYWYRQAAGRGLQLLFYSVGIGQISSEVPQNLSASRPQDRQFILSSKKLLLSDSGFYLCAWSHNGNTEAFFGQGTRLTVV.

This chain uses TRBV7-9 with TRBJ1-1; D is unresolved. The V end lost 1 base, the J end lost 4 bases, and 10 bases lay between the germline ends. There are 14 residues in the CDR3. The germline gives CDR1 SEHNR, CDR2 FQNEAQ (reference sequence). In DNA form, the CDR3 reads TGTGCCAGCAGCTTAGTGGGGATCGGCACTGAAGCTTTCTTT. As protein: CASSLVGIGTEAFF. Variable domain in full (rest from reference TRBV7-9 and TRBJ1-1): DTGVSQNPRHKITKRGQNVTFRCDPISEHNRLYWYRQTLGQGPEFLTYFQNEAQLEKSRLLSDRFSAERPKGSFSTLEIQRTEQGDSAMYLCASSLVGIGTEAFFGQGTRLTVV.

The chain combines TRBV27 with TRBJ1-5; unclear D gene. The CDR3 is made up of 15 amino acids. With 4 bases removed from V and 0 bases from J, the gap between germline ends came to 10 bases. Germline-derived CDR1 and CDR2 are MNHEY and SMNVEV (reference sequence). The CDR3 here is CASSWGGLSNQPQHF. The CDR3, as DNA: TGTGCCAGCAGTTGGGGAGGTCTTAGCAATCAGCCCCAGCATTTT.

The chain has TRBV20-1 and TRBJ2-3; D ambiguous. The germline V gene encodes CDR1 DFQATT and CDR2 SNEGSKA (reference sequence). The CDR3 is 13 amino acids. The V gene lost 3 bases and the J gene lost 11 bases, with 18 bases spanning the gap. Here the CDR3 reads CSASDRGVLGQYF. The CDR3 nucleotides are TGCAGTGCTAGTGATAGAGGCGTCTTGGGGCAGTATTTT.

The chain uses TRBV2 and TRBJ1-6; 10 bases line up with TRBD1. Germline V gene lookup returns CDR1 SNHLY and CDR2 FYNNEI. This CDR3 region has 13 residues. The V segment lost 7 bases and the J segment 7 bases; nucleotides outside the gene matches: 1. Written as DNA, the CDR3 is TGTGCCAGCACGGGACAGGGGAATTCACCCCTCCACTTT. The encoded protein is CASTGQGNSPLHF.

This clone was seen once. The gene calls are TRBV25-1 and TRBJ1-4; D gene ambiguous. The ends were cut back, 6 bases at V and 8 bases at J, with 22 bases in the middle. CDR1 and CDR2 from the germline V gene are MGHDK and SYGVNS. This CDR3 is built from 16 residues. The CDR3 nucleotides read TGTGCCAGCAGATCCCCTCCATCCCGGGATCCGGAAAAACTGTTTTTT. This sequence encodes CASRSPPSRDPEKLFF.

The chain joins TRBV6-5 to TRBJ2-4; 7 bases are a match to TRBD1. Germline CDR1 is MNHEY and CDR2 is SVGAGI. The CDR3 spans 13 residues. V dropped 4 bases and J dropped 5; count of bases not matched to a gene: 2. In DNA form, the CDR3 reads TGTGCCAGCAGTTTAGGGACAGAAAACATTCAGTACTTC. It yields the protein CASSLGTENIQYF.

The CDR3 DNA follows: TGTGCCACCAGCTACAGGGGGGGTGAAAAACTGTTTTTT. It specifies CATSYRGGEKLFF. The J gene is TRBJ1-4, the V gene TRBV15; 8 nucleotides line up with TRBD1. The V gene's germline CDR1 is LNHNV and CDR2 YYDKDF (reference sequence). The length of the CDR3 is 13 residues. The junction had 3 bases not matched to a gene; V was cut back by 5 bases and J by 7 bases. Together with reference TRBV15 and TRBJ1-4, the CDR3 gives the full variable domain: DAMVIQNPRYQVTQFGKPVTLSCSQTLNHNVMYWYQQKSSQAPKLLFHYYDKDFNNEADTPDNFQSRRPNTSFCFLDIRSPGLGDTAMYLCATSYRGGEKLFFGSGTQLSVL.

This clone was counted once. The CDR3 loop reads CASSSTGNSPLHF. DNA for the CDR3: TGTGCCAGCAGCTCTACAGGGAACTCACCCCTCCACTTT. The J gene is TRBJ1-6, the V gene TRBV7-8; tentatively, D is TRBD1 (6 bases). The CDR3 is 13 residues long. Germline V gene sequence: CDR1 SGHVS, CDR2 FQNEAQ. V was trimmed by 4 bases and J by 10 bases, leaving 11 bases between them.

The chain uses TRBV2 and TRBJ2-7, with 9 bases identical to TRBD2. The CDR3 length is 16 residues. Germline CDR1 reads SNHLY; CDR2 reads FYNNEI. V shed 5 bases and J 2 bases; nucleotides not matched to a gene: 10. The CDR3 DNA reads as TGTGCCAGCAGTCACTCAGCGGGGGGCTTTCCCTACGAGCAGTACTTC. Translated, it gives CASSHSAGGFPYEQYF.

The chain is built from TRBV20-1 and TRBJ1-1, with D maybe TRBD1 (5 bases). This CDR3 comprises 10 residues. V shed 3 bases and J shed 8 bases, with 7 bases lying between them. Germline V gives CDR1 DFQATT, CDR2 SNEGSKA (reference sequence). For the CDR3, the DNA is TGCAGTGCTAGTTACAGGGAAGCTTTCTTT. Its translation: CSASYREAFF.

This clone was recorded only once. The chain combines TRBV29-1 with TRBJ2-5; the D gene could be TRBD1 or TRBD2 (8 bases each). Trimming left V 5 bases short and J 6 bases short, with 19 bases between. The CDR3 contains 14 residues. The germline gives CDR1 SQVTM, CDR2 ANQGSEA. The DNA of the CDR3 is TGCAGCGTTCGGGCGGGAGGACAGGGCCAGACCCAGTACTTC. This translates into CSVRAGGQGQTQYF.

This sequence joins TRBV3-1 (or the pseudogene TRBV3-2) and TRBJ2-2; D might be TRBD2 (6 bases). The germline CDR1 and CDR2 sequences are LGHDT and YNNKEL (reference sequence). The CDR3 runs to 15 residues. Trimming shortened V by 7 bases and J by 3 bases, and 15 bases separated the two germline ends. CDR3 region: CASNPGWGDTGELFF. CDR3 DNA sequence: TGTGCCAGCAACCCAGGTTGGGGGGACACCGGGGAGCTGTTTTTT.

The chain uses TRBV18 and TRBJ2-7; D perhaps matches TRBD1 (6 bases). This CDR3 is built from 15 residues. V lost 6 bases and J lost 0, with 15 bases in between. Germline CDR1 reads KGHSH; CDR2 reads LQKENI. The CDR3 here is CASSIQGTSSYEQYF. The CDR3 region has the DNA TGTGCCAGCTCGATTCAGGGGACGAGCTCCTACGAGCAGTACTTC.

The rearrangement joins TRBV3-1 (or the pseudogene TRBV3-2) to TRBJ2-3; unclear D gene. CDR1 and CDR2 (germline): LGHDT, YNNKEL (reference sequence). CDR3 length equals 14 residues. The germline V and J ends were trimmed by 0 bases and 8 bases, with 12 bases remaining between them. The CDR3 loop reads CASSQDRLAFTQYF. The CDR3 coding sequence is TGTGCCAGCAGCCAAGATCGGTTAGCCTTTACGCAGTATTTT.

The V gene is TRBV2, the J gene TRBJ2-2; D unclear. The V and J ends lost 3 bases and 3 bases respectively, with 8 bases between them. This CDR3 has 14 residues. Germline V gene data show CDR1 as SNHLY and CDR2 as FYNNEI. DNA of the CDR3: TGTGCCAGCAGTGATGGCCGGGACACCGGGGAGCTGTTTTTT. Amino acids: CASSDGRDTGELFF.

The V call is TRBV30, the J call TRBJ1-1; D gene unclear. This CDR3 comprises 15 residues. V lost 3 bases, J lost 1 base, and 15 bases lay in between. The germline V gene has CDR1 GTSNPN and CDR2 SVGIG (reference sequence). This CDR3 reads CAWSHKGTANTEAFF. In DNA form, the CDR3 reads TGTGCCTGGAGCCACAAGGGCACAGCGAACACTGAAGCTTTCTTT.

The chain links TRBV25-1 to TRBJ1-1; weak D call: TRBD1 (5 bases). With 5 bases removed from V and 1 base from J, the gap between germline ends came to 14 bases. CDR3 size: 15 residues. The germline V gene encodes CDR1 MGHDK and CDR2 SYGVNS. CDR3 sequence: CASSYPQGGNTEAFF. CDR3 in DNA: TGTGCCAGCAGTTATCCCCAGGGCGGGAACACTGAAGCTTTCTTT.

This chain uses TRBV12-5 with TRBJ2-1, with 13 bases fitting TRBD2. CDR1 and CDR2 from the germline V gene are LGHNT and FRNRAP. The V and J ends lost 4 bases and 12 bases, in that order; junction bases with no gene match: 9. The CDR3 consists of 15 residues. CDR3 sequence reads: CASGSTSGGTGRQFF. The DNA for the CDR3 is TGTGCTAGTGGTTCGACTAGCGGGGGGACGGGGAGGCAGTTCTTC.

This clone was found a few times. The CDR3 reads CASSLTGGIDEQYF. The CDR3 DNA follows: TGTGCCAGCAGTTTGACCGGGGGGATAGACGAGCAGTACTTC. The gene calls are TRBV27 and TRBJ2-7; 7 bases map to TRBD2. The ends lost 3 bases at V and 5 bases at J; junction bases unmatched: 7. This CDR3 has 14 residues. CDR1 is MNHEY and CDR2 is SMNVEV in the germline V gene (reference sequence).

This sequence joins TRBV2 and TRBJ1-4; a weak D match, TRBD1 (6 bases). Germline values: CDR1 SNHLY, CDR2 FYNNEI. Deletions cut 8 bases from V and 8 bases from J, with 12 bases between. This CDR3 is built from 12 residues. DNA for the CDR3: TGTGCCAGCCGGGACATAAGGGAAAAACTGTTTTTT. The encoded protein is CASRDIREKLFF.

The V and J genes are TRBV5-1 and TRBJ1-1; 7 bases agree with TRBD1. V lost 4 bases to trimming and J lost 5 bases; unmatched junction nucleotides: 8. CDR1 SGHRS and CDR2 YFSETQ come from the germline V gene. The CDR3 spans 14 residues. Written as DNA, the CDR3 is TGCGCCAGCAGCACCACAGGGGTCAGGACTGAAGCTTTCTTT. Encoded protein: CASSTTGVRTEAFF.

This sequence joins TRBV5-4 and TRBJ2-5; 12 nucleotides agree with TRBD2. CDR1 and CDR2 (germline): SGHNT, YYREEE (reference sequence). V lost 1 base, J lost 4 bases, and 5 bases stayed unmatched. The CDR3 has 16 residues. The DNA of the CDR3 is TGTGCCAGCAGCTTGCACCCTAGCGGGGGGGTAGAGACCCAGTACTTC. This encodes CASSLHPSGGVETQYF. Full variable domain (outside the CDR3, taken from reference TRBV5-4 and TRBJ2-5): ETGVTQSPTHLIKTRGQQVTLRCSSQSGHNTVSWYQQALGQGPQFIFQYYREEENGRGNFPPRFSGLQFPNYSSELNVNALELDDSALYLCASSLHPSGGVETQYFGPGTRLLVL.

The rearrangement links TRBV27 to TRBJ2-5; 10 bases line up with TRBD1. Germline CDR1 is MNHEY and CDR2 is SMNVEV (reference sequence). The CDR3 has 15 amino acids. Trimming removed 3 bases from V and 4 bases from J; junction bases left unmatched: 5. CDR3 DNA: TGTGCCAGCAGTTTCCACGACAGGGGGCGAGAGACCCAGTACTTC. Residues: CASSFHDRGRETQYF.

The DNA for the CDR3 is TGTGCCAGCGGAAGCCCGACAGAGAACACCGGGGAGCTGTTTTTT. Translated, it gives CASGSPTENTGELFF. The gene calls are TRBV5-4 and TRBJ2-2; D may be TRBD1 (5 bases). The CDR3 length is 15 residues. Germline V gives CDR1 SGHNT, CDR2 YYREEE (reference sequence). Trimming stripped 7 bases from V and 1 base from J, with 14 bases between.